This T cell receptor beta chain was documented in a study of blood T cell repertoires in COVID-19. In the study overall: PBMCs, B-cell-depleted T cells, or T cells provided the cDNA or gDNA that made up the material.

CDR3 length: 14 residues. The V end lost 6 bases, the J end lost 0 bases, and 6 bases lay between the germline ends. CDR1 and CDR2 from the germline V gene are LNHDA and SQIVND (reference sequence). Assay: immunoSEQ multiplex PCR; the TCRdb copy retains only in-frame clones and omits some. The sample consists of under 60,000 clones, roughly 87% of them appearing once. This TCR derives from a human donor with acute or convalescent COVID-19. The donor label of this sample is uncertain. Sequenced sample: peripheral blood. V and J are TRBV19 and TRBJ2-6; D may be TRBD1 (5 bases). CDR3 sequence reads: CASRDSSGANVLTF. DNA of the CDR3: TGTGCCAGTAGAGACAGCTCTGGGGCCAACGTCCTGACTTTC.